Each of the 15 T cell receptor beta chains below was sequenced from the same sample in a study of T cells after yellow fever vaccination. TCRdb re-analysed the 5' RACE reads in MiXCR, keeping a single row per CDR3 protein. Here the sample spans hundreds of thousands of distinct CDR3 sequences, roughly 13% being singletons. The input for sequencing was PBMCs, taken on the day of the yellow fever booster vaccination. Source of these receptors: a young man who received the YFV17D yellow fever vaccine.

This clonotype was observed a handful of times. This sequence joins TRBV20-1 and TRBJ1-5; TRBD1 agrees at 9 bases. J was trimmed by 4 bases and V by 6 bases; bases with no gene match: 10. The CDR3 extends over 15 amino acids. The germline V gene has CDR1 DFQATT and CDR2 SNEGSKA (reference sequence). DNA for the CDR3: TGCAGTGCCCCCGTTCTAGGGACAGGGAATCAGCCCCAGCATTTT. Protein product: CSAPVLGTGNQPQHF.

This clonotype occurred many times. The chain combines TRBV7-9 with TRBJ2-7; weak D call: TRBD2 (6 bases). Trimming took 6 bases from V and 2 from J, leaving 14 bases between them. Germline V gives CDR1 SEHNR, CDR2 FQNEAQ (reference sequence). This CDR3 spans 14 amino acids. DNA of the CDR3: TGTGCCAGCAGTAGCGGTTCTTCCCCCTACGAGCAGTACTTC. Encoded protein: CASSSGSSPYEQYF.

V usage is TRBV3-1 and J usage is TRBJ2-5, with a tentative D call TRBD1 (6 bases). Trimming shortened V by 1 base and J by 2 bases, and 11 bases separated the two germline ends. Germline CDR1 LGHDT, CDR2 YNNKEL (reference sequence). The length of the CDR3 is 15 residues. CDR3 sequence: CASSQVRGIQETQYF. CDR3 nucleotides: TGTGCCAGCAGCCAAGTAAGGGGGATTCAAGAGACCCAGTACTTC.

This clonotype was recorded many times. The chain combines TRBV25-1 with TRBJ2-5; 7 positions agree with TRBD2. The germline gives CDR1 MGHDK, CDR2 SYGVNS. V lost 2 bases to trimming and J lost 4 bases; unmatched junction nucleotides: 13. The CDR3 totals 17 residues. Here the CDR3 DNA reads TGTGCCAGCAGTGAACCGGGAGGTGACCCAGGTAGAGAGACCCAGTACTTC. It yields the protein CASSEPGGDPGRETQYF.

This clonotype was seen a few times. CDR3 sequence: CASSQDGVGELFF. The CDR3 DNA reads TGTGCCAGCAGCCAAGATGGAGTCGGGGAGCTGTTTTTT. This rearrangement joins TRBV4-2 to TRBJ2-2; D remains unclear. The V gene lost 0 bases and the J gene lost 7 bases, with 6 bases spanning the gap. The germline gives CDR1 LGHNA, CDR2 YNFKEQ. The CDR3 sequence is 13 residues long.

This clonotype was seen ten or more times. The chain couples TRBV7-2 to TRBJ2-7; possible D gene TRBD2, 6 bases. Per germline, CDR1 SGHTA and CDR2 FQGNSA. This CDR3 is built from 13 residues. V shed 3 bases and J shed 0 bases, with 6 bases lying between them. The CDR3 DNA reads as TGTGCCAGCAGCTTTAGCGGCTCCTACGAGCAGTACTTC. This encodes CASSFSGSYEQYF.

The chain employs TRBV19 and TRBJ1-2; D uncertain. Trimming shortened V by 9 bases and J by 4 bases, and 12 bases separated the two germline ends. Looked up from germline, CDR1 is LNHDA and CDR2 is SQIVND (reference sequence). There are 12 residues in the CDR3. The CDR3 DNA reads as TGTGCCAGCGGGCAGGTTTTCTATGGCTACACCTTC. This sequence encodes CASGQVFYGYTF.

This chain joins TRBV7-9 and TRBJ1-1; D ambiguous. The CDR3 extends over 15 amino acids. The V gene's germline CDR1 is SEHNR and CDR2 FQNEAQ (reference sequence). V was pared by 5 bases and J by 1 base, with 14 bases between. DNA for the CDR3: TGTGCCAGCAGCCCCCTCTCGGTAGGGAACACTGAAGCTTTCTTT. Translating gives CASSPLSVGNTEAFF.

The J gene is TRBJ2-1, the V gene TRBV10-3; TRBD2 matches 12 bases. With V trimmed by 7 bases and J by 7 bases, 8 bases remained unmatched. The germline V gene has CDR1 ENHRY and CDR2 SYGVKD. This CDR3 comprises 15 residues. The CDR3 sequence: CAINPSGRAGNEQFF. CDR3 in DNA: TGTGCCATCAACCCTAGCGGGAGGGCCGGTAATGAGCAGTTCTTC.

This clonotype was observed many times. The germline gene is not matched at one end of the junction; a read error may be the cause. The rearrangement joins TRBV5-1 to TRBJ2-2; tentatively, D is TRBD1 (6 bases). The CDR3 sequence is 14 residues long. Germline lookup yields CDR1 SGHRS and CDR2 YFSETQ. CDR3 region: CASSLGHNTGELFF. For the CDR3, the DNA is TGTGCCAGCAGCTTGGGACACAACACCGGGGAGCTGTTTTTT.

This clonotype was seen a handful of times. The junction departs from germline at one end; a sequencing error may be responsible. V is TRBV12-3 or TRBV12-4 and J is TRBJ2-7; D remains unclear. The CDR3 is made up of 13 amino acids. CDR3 region: CASSLAGPFGLNF. CDR3 DNA: TGTGCCAGCAGTTTAGCGGGCCCCTTCGGTCTGAACTTC.

The CDR3 coding sequence is TGTGCCACCAGTGATTCCCCCCCGGTCACTGAAGCTTTCTTT. Its translation: CATSDSPPVTEAFF. The chain links TRBV24-1 to TRBJ1-1; D unclear. The CDR3 consists of 14 residues. V lost 2 bases and J 4 bases, leaving 10 bases between the germline ends. CDR1 and CDR2 (germline): KGHDR, SFDVKD.

The rearrangement joins TRBV7-9 to TRBJ1-1; unclear D gene. This CDR3 comprises 12 residues. The germline V gene encodes CDR1 SEHNR and CDR2 FQNEAQ (reference sequence). Trimming removed 1 base at V and 8 bases at J, with 8 bases between. CDR3 in amino acids: CASSLVRKEAFF. DNA for the CDR3: TGTGCCAGCAGCTTAGTACGCAAGGAAGCTTTCTTT.

There are a few counts of this clonotype. The chain links TRBV18 to TRBJ2-7; D unclear. Germline V gene data show CDR1 as KGHSH and CDR2 as LQKENI. V lost 5 bases and J 8 bases, leaving 13 bases between the germline ends. The CDR3 totals 12 residues. The chain's CDR3 is CASSSYGEKQYF. The CDR3 nucleotides are TGTGCCAGCTCATCCTACGGAGAAAAGCAGTACTTC.

This chain uses TRBV5-1 with TRBJ2-5, with D possibly TRBD2 on 5 matching bases. The CDR3 has 13 residues. Germline CDR1 SGHRS, CDR2 YFSETQ. V shed 0 bases and J shed 3 bases, with 6 bases lying between them. The chain's CDR3 is CASSLEAEETQYF. In DNA form, the CDR3 reads TGCGCCAGCAGCTTGGAAGCGGAAGAGACCCAGTACTTC. The variable domain in full, completed from reference TRBV5-1 and TRBJ2-5, reads KAGVTQTPRYLIKTRGQQVTLSCSPISGHRSVSWYQQTPGQGLQFLFEYFSETQRNKGNFPGRFSGRQFSNSRSEMNVSTLELGDSALYLCASSLEAEETQYFGPGTRLLVL.